The rows below give T cell receptor beta chains drawn from one sample of a study of cytotoxic CD8 clonotypes in ibrutinib-treated CLL. Libraries were prepared by immunoSEQ multiplex PCR; TCRdb keeps only in-frame clonotypes and omits some of them. The sample has about 200,000 clones, 70% seen once. The sequenced sample was PBMCs, obtained after 12 months of ibrutinib treatment. These receptor sequences come from a human donor with chronic lymphocytic leukemia. CDR3s include the opening cysteine and the closing phenylalanine or tryptophan. The D gene is left open where the match is weak. Clone size is given for some rows only: seen once, a few or many times, or a class if the clone is expanded.

>TRBV9|TRBJ1-2|-|-
TGTGCCAGCAGCGATGGGTTGGCGGTGGGCTACACCTTC
CASSDGLAVGYTF
>TRBV28|TRBJ1-2|once|-
TGTGCCAGCAGTTCGGGCTATGGCTACACCTTC
CASSSGYGYTF
>TRBV30|TRBJ1-2|-|-
TGTGCCTGGAGTGTAGGGGTTGGCTACACCTTC
CAWSVGVGYTF
>TRBV19|TRBJ1-6|once|-
TGTGCCAGTAGTGTCGTGACTAATTCACCCCTCCACTTT
CASSVVTNSPLHF
>TRBV27|TRBJ2-2|-|-
TGTGCCAGCAGTTTAGGGACCACAAACACCGGGGAGCTGTTTTTT
CASSLGTTNTGELFF
>TRBV9|TRBJ1-2|-|-
TGTGCCAGCAGCGTAGATACAGGACCCAACTATGGCTACACCTTC
CASSVDTGPNYGYTF
>TRBV6-5|TRBJ1-2|-|-
TGTGCCAGCAGTTACTCGGCCCAGTACTATGGCTACACCTTC
CASSYSAQYYGYTF
>TRBV9|TRBJ2-2|-|TRBD2
TGTGCCAGCAGCCCTGCTAGCGGGGGCACCGGGGAGCTGTTTTTT
CASSPASGGTGELFF
>TRBV7-6|TRBJ1-2|-|-
TGTGCCAGCAGCTTAGATTCCAGACGGATCGGAGGCTACACCTTC
CASSLDSRRIGGYTF
>TRBV28|TRBJ1-2|few|-
TGTGCCAGCAGGGAAGACAGAAACAACTATGGCTACACCTTC
CASREDRNNYGYTF
>TRBV5-4|TRBJ1-6|-|-
TGTGCCAGCAGCTTGGAGGGCCTCCTCTATAATTCACCCCTCCACTTT
CASSLEGLLYNSPLHF
>TRBV7-6|TRBJ2-1|-|-
TGTGCCAGCAGCCCCAGGGGAGCGCCTGCCCACGAGCAGTTCTTC
CASSPRGAPAHEQFF
>TRBV6-1|TRBJ2-7|few|-
TGTGCCAGCAGCAGGGTCTCGGTAGGCTACGAGCAGTACTTC
CASSRVSVGYEQYF
>TRBV27|TRBJ2-3|-|-
TGTGCCAGCAGTTTAGGGGGACCTAGCACAGATACGCAGTATTTT
CASSLGGPSTDTQYF
>TRBV6-5|TRBJ1-5|once|-
TGTGCCAGCAGTTACTCGAGCAATCAGCCCCAGCATTTT
CASSYSSNQPQHF
>TRBV28|TRBJ1-2|-|-
TGTGCCAGCAGTTTCTGGAAGATCAACTATGGCTACACCTTC
CASSFWKINYGYTF
>TRBV19|TRBJ2-7|-|TRBD2
TGTGCCAGTAGTAAAAGCGGGAGACACGACGAGCAGTACTTC
CASSKSGRHDEQYF
>TRBV5-6|TRBJ2-5|-|-
TGTGCCAGCCGCGGGACAGCGTTCTCGGCGGAGACCCAGTACTTC
CASRGTAFSAETQYF
>TRBV7-3|TRBJ2-1|-|TRBD2
TGTGCCAGCAGCCTGACTAGCCCCGGGGAGCAGTTCTTC
CASSLTSPGEQFF
>TRBV5-1|TRBJ1-3|-|-
TGCGCCAGCAGCTTGTGGGAGATTAGCTCTGGAAACACCATATATTTT
CASSLWEISSGNTIYF
>TRBV30|TRBJ2-5|-|-
TGTGCCTGGAGTCTCGCCGCCACCGGGGAGACCCAGTACTTC
CAWSLAATGETQYF
>TRBV7-3|TRBJ1-2|-|-
TGTGCCAGCAGCCCGGGACAAGGAAAAATTAACTATGGCTACACCTTC
CASSPGQGKINYGYTF
>TRBV2|TRBJ2-3|-|-
TGTGCCAGCAGGGGCACTTACACAGATACGCAGTATTTT
CASRGTYTDTQYF
>TRBV15|TRBJ2-5|-|TRBD2
TGTGCCACCAGCACAGGACTAGAAGAGACCCAGTACTTC
CATSTGLEETQYF
>TRBV4-3|TRBJ1-5|-|TRBD1
TGCGCCAGCAGCCTGACAGGGCGAGGTCAGCCCCAGCATTTT
CASSLTGRGQPQHF
>TRBV13|TRBJ2-4|-|TRBD2
TGTGCCAGCAGCCCGGGACTAGCGGGAGCGGGGAACATTCAGTACTTC
CASSPGLAGAGNIQYF
>TRBV11-3|TRBJ2-2|-|TRBD2
TGTGCCAGCAGCCAGGGACTAGCGGGAGGCCGTGGCACCGGGGAGCTGTTTTTT
CASSQGLAGGRGTGELFF
>TRBV6-5|TRBJ1-1|-|-
TGTGCCAGCGGTCACACTGAAGCTTTCTTT
CASGHTEAFF
>TRBV28|TRBJ2-7|-|TRBD1
TGTGCCAGCAGGGTCGGGACAGGTCCCTACGAGCAGTACTTC
CASRVGTGPYEQYF
>TRBV9|TRBJ1-1|-|-
TGTGCCAGCAGCAGAAGGCAGGGGACCACTGAAGCTTTCTTT
CASSRRQGTTEAFF
>TRBV5-6|TRBJ1-4|few|-
TGTGCCAGCAGCTTGGCCTCGGTGGATGAAAAACTGTTTTTT
CASSLASVDEKLFF
>TRBV6-5|TRBJ2-7|-|TRBD1
TGTGCCAGCAGTTACGGGACAGGGAACTACGAGCAGTACTTC
CASSYGTGNYEQYF
>TRBV5-1|TRBJ2-1|-|TRBD1
TGCGCCAGCAGCCACCGGGACAGAACACAGGATGAGCAGTTCTTC
CASSHRDRTQDEQFF
>TRBV4-2|TRBJ2-7|-|TRBD2
TGTGCCAGCAGCCAAGATCCCACTAGCGGGGCTTACGAGCAGTACTTC
CASSQDPTSGAYEQYF
>TRBV6-1|TRBJ1-2|-|TRBD1
TGTGCCAGCAGTGTTGGACAGGATAACTATGGCTACACCTTC
CASSVGQDNYGYTF
>TRBV5-8|TRBJ2-7|-|TRBD1
TGTGCCAGCAGCTTGGGAGTGGGACAGGGGGTTAAGGGCTACGAGCAGTACTTC
CASSLGVGQGVKGYEQYF
>TRBV29-1|TRBJ1-2|once|TRBD1
TGCAGCGTTATCGACAGGGTCTCTTATGAAACTAACTATGGCTACACCTTC
CSVIDRVSYETNYGYTF
>TRBV2|TRBJ2-6|few|-
TGTGCCAGCAAGGACGACAGCTCTGGGGCCAACGTCCTGACTTTC
CASKDDSSGANVLTF
>TRBV9|TRBJ2-3|-|-
TGTGCCAGCAGCCAACGGACGCACACAGATACGCAGTATTTT
CASSQRTHTDTQYF
>TRBV7-2|TRBJ2-7|-|-
TGTGCCAGCAGCCATAGGTTCCACGAGCAGTACTTC
CASSHRFHEQYF
>TRBV6-5|TRBJ2-1|-|TRBD2
TGTGCCAGCAGTAGGACTAGCGGGAGTAGGGGTGAGCAGTTCTTC
CASSRTSGSRGEQFF
>TRBV15|TRBJ1-2|-|-
TGTGCCACCAGCAGAGAGGGGGCGGCCGGCTACACCTTC
CATSREGAAGYTF
>TRBV13|TRBJ1-2|-|-
TGTGCCAGCAGCTTATTGGGCAGCCCCTATGGCTACACCTTC
CASSLLGSPYGYTF
>TRBV11-2|TRBJ2-5|-|-
TGTGCCAGCAGCTCCGACCTCCGGGACCAGTACTTC
CASSSDLRDQYF
>TRBV5-1|TRBJ2-7|-|TRBD2
TGCGCCAGCAGCTTGAGACTAGCGGGGGCCTACGAGCAGTACTTC
CASSLRLAGAYEQYF
>TRBV25-1|TRBJ1-2|few|-
TGTGCCAGCGGAGGGCGGGGGGAATATGGCTACACCTTC
CASGGRGEYGYTF
>TRBV6-5|TRBJ1-1|-|-
TGTGCCAGCAGTTTGTCAGGGGCCCTGAACACTGAAGCTTTCTTT
CASSLSGALNTEAFF
>TRBV7-2|TRBJ2-1|few|-
TGTGCCAGCAGGCATTATTCCGGGACACCAGAGCAGTTCTTC
CASRHYSGTPEQFF